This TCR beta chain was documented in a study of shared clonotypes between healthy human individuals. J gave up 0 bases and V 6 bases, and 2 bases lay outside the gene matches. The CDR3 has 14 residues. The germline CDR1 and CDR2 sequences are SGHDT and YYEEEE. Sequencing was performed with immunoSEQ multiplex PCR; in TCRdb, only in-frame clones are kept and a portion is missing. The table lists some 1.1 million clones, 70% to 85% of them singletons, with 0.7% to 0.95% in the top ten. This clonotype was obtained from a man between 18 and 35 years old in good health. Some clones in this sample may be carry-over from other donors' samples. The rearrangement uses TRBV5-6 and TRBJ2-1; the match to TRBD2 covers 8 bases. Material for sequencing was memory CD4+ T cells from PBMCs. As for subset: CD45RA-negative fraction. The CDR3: CASKAGVSYNEQFF. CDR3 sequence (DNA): TGTGCCAGCAAAGCGGGAGTCTCCTACAATGAGCAGTTCTTC.